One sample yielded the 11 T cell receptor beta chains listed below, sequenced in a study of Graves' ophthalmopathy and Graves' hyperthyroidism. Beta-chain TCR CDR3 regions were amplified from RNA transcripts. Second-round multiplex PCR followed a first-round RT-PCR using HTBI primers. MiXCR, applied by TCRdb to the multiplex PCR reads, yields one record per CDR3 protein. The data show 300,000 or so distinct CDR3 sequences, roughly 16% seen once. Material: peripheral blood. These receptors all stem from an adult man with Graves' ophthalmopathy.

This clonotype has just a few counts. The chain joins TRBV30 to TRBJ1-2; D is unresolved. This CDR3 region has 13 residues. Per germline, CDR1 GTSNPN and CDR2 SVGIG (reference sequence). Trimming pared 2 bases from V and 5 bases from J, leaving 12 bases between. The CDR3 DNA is TGTGCCTGGAGTCGGAACAGTGAATATGGCTACACCTTC. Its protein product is CAWSRNSEYGYTF.

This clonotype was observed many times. The CDR3 sequence: CASSDWGAGYYGYTF. The CDR3 coding sequence is TGTGCCAGCAGTGATTGGGGGGCAGGGTACTATGGCTACACCTTC. This sequence joins TRBV6-1 and TRBJ1-2, with a tentative D call TRBD1 (6 bases). Germline assignment: CDR1 MNHNS and CDR2 SASEGT. Deletions cut 3 bases from V and 3 bases from J, with 14 bases between. This CDR3 spans 15 amino acids.

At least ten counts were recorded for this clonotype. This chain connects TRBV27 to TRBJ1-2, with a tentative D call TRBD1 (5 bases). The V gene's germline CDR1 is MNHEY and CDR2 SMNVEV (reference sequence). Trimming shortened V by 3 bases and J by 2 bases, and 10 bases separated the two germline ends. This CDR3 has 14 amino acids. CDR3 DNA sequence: TGTGCCAGCAGTTTGAGGGGCGAGAACTATGGCTACACCTTC. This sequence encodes CASSLRGENYGYTF.

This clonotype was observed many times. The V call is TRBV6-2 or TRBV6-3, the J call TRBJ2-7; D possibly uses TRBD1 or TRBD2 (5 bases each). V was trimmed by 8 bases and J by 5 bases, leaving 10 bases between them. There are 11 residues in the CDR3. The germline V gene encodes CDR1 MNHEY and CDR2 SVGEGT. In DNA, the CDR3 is TGTGCCAGCTCGCGAGGGGACGAGCAGTACTTC. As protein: CASSRGDEQYF.

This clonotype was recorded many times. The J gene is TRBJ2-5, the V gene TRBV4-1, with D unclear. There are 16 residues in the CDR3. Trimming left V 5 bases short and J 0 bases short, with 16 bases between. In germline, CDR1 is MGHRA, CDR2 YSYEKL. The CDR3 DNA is TGCGCCAGCAGCGTACGGGCAGGAAGAAACCAAGAGACCCAGTACTTC. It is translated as CASSVRAGRNQETQYF.

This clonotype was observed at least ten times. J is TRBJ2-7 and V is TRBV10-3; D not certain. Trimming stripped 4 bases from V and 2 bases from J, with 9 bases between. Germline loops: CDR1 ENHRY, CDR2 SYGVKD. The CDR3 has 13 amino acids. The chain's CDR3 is CAISGDIAYEQYF. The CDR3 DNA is TGTGCCATCAGTGGAGACATAGCCTACGAGCAGTACTTC.

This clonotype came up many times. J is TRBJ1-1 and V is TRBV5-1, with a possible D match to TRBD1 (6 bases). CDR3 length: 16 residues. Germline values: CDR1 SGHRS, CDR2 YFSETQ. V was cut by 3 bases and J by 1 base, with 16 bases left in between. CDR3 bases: TGCGCCAGCAGCTGGAGCCAGGGGACGGGGAACACTGAAGCTTTCTTT. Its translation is CASSWSQGTGNTEAFF.

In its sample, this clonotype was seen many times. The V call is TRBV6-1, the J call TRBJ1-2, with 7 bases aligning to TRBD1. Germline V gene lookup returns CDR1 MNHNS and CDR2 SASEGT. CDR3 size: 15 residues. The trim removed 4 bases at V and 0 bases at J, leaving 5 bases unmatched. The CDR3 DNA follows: TGTGCCAGCAGTGGCGGGACAGCAGCTAACTATGGCTACACCTTC. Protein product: CASSGGTAANYGYTF.

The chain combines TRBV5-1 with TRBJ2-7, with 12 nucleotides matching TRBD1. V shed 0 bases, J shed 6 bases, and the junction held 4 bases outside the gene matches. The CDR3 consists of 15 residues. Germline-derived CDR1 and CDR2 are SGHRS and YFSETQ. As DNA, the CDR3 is TGCGCCAGCAGCTTGGTACCGGGACAGGGGGCCGAGCAGTACTTC. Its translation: CASSLVPGQGAEQYF. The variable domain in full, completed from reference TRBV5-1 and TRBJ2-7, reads KAGVTQTPRYLIKTRGQQVTLSCSPISGHRSVSWYQQTPGQGLQFLFEYFSETQRNKGNFPGRFSGRQFSNSRSEMNVSTLELGDSALYLCASSLVPGQGAEQYFGPGTRLTVT.

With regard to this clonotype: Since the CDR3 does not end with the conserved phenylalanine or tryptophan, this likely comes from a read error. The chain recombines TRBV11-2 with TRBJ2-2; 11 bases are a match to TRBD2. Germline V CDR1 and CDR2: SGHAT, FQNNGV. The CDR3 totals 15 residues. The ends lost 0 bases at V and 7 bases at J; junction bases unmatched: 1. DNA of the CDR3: TGTGCCAGCAGCTTAGAGGGACTAGCGGTCGGGGAGCTGTTTCTT. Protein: CASSLEGLAVGELFL.

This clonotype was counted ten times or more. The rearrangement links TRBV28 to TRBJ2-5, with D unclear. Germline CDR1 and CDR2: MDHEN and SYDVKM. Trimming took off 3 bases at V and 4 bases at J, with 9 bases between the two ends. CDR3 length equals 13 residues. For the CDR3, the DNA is TGTGCCAGCAGTTTGTTCCTGGGAGAGACCCAGTACTTC. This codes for CASSLFLGETQYF.